This TCR beta chain originates from a study of CD8 T cells in Susac syndrome. This clonotype was recorded a few times. CDR3 length: 14 residues. Germline CDR1 reads SGHTA; CDR2 reads FQGNSA. V shed 3 bases and J shed 1 base, with 9 bases lying between them. In blood CD8+ and CD4+ T cells, TCR beta underwent sequencing. Healthy donors formed controls matched for age and sex. TEMRA cells were FACS-enriched and CD8+ and CD4+ T cells negatively isolated. Reverse transcription used about 0.45 to 1 ug RNA and random hexamers. Coverage of TCR beta CDR3 amplification by immunoSEQ multiplex PCR extended to 54 Vbeta and 13 Jbeta. TCRdb reanalysed the immunoSEQ multiplex PCR reads using MiXCR and keeps one entry per CDR3 protein. The sample lists some 190,000 distinct CDR3 sequences, roughly 92% occurring once.

Sequenced input: CD4+ T cells from PBMCs. The TCR comes from a human donor in good health. The chain uses TRBV7-2 and TRBJ1-1; TRBD1 might be the D (6 bases). The CDR3 DNA is TGTGCCAGCAGCTTGGGACAAGCGAACACTGAAGCTTTCTTT. This codes for CASSLGQANTEAFF.